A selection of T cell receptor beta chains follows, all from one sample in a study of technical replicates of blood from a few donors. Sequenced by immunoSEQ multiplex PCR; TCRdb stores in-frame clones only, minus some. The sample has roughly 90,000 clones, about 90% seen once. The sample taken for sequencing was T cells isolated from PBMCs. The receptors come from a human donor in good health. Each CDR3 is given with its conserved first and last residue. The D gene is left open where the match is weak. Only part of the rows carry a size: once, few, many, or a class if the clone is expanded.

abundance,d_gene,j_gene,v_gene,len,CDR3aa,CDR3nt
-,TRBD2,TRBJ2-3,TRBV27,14,CASSRVAGADTQYF,TGTGCCAGCAGTAGGGTAGCGGGGGCAGATACGCAGTATTTT
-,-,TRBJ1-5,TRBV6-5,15,CASSYSPGAIQPQHF,TGTGCCAGCAGTTACTCCCCAGGGGCTATTCAGCCCCAGCATTTT
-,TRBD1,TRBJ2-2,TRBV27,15,CASSPGQGPTGELFF,TGTGCCAGCAGTCCGGGACAGGGTCCCACCGGGGAGCTGTTTTTT
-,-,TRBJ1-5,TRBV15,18,CATSRDSGLEIANQPQHF,TGTGCCACCAGCAGAGATTCGGGACTGGAGATAGCTAATCAGCCCCAGCATTTT
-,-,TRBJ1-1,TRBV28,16,CASSSAEQGMNTEAFF,TGTGCCAGCAGTTCGGCTGAACAGGGTATGAACACTGAAGCTTTCTTT
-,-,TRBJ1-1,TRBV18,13,CASSPPGSTEAFF,TGTGCCAGCTCACCACCGGGCTCCACTGAAGCTTTCTTT
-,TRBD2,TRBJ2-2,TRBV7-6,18,CASSLAEKIAGGPGELFF,TGTGCCAGCAGCTTAGCAGAGAAAATAGCGGGAGGGCCTGGGGAGCTGTTTTTT
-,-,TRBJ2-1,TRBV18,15,CASSPLQTGYNEQFF,TGTGCCAGCTCACCTTTACAGACAGGTTACAATGAGCAGTTCTTC
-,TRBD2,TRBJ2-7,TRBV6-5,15,CVSSHVAGSSYEQYF,TGTGTCAGCAGTCACGTAGCGGGAAGCTCCTACGAGCAGTACTTC
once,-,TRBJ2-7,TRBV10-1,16,CASSEFRGGKGHEQYF,TGCGCCAGCAGTGAGTTTAGGGGCGGGAAGGGCCACGAGCAGTACTTC
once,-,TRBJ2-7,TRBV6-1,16,CASSEPGVTGAYEQYF,TGTGCCAGCAGTGAACCAGGCGTCACAGGAGCCTACGAGCAGTACTTC
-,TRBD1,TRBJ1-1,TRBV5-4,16,CASSSGPDRGWQEAFF,TGTGCCAGCAGCTCTGGCCCGGACAGGGGGTGGCAAGAAGCTTTCTTT
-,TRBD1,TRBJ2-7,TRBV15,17,CATSRDRPGQGIYEQYF,TGTGCCACCAGCAGAGATCGCCCGGGACAGGGTATCTACGAGCAGTACTTC
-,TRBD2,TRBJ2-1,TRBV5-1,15,CASRLAGGTYNEQFF,TGCGCCAGCAGGCTAGCGGGAGGTACCTACAATGAGCAGTTCTTC
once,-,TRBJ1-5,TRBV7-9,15,CASSNTGNSNQPQHF,TGTGCCAGCAGCAATACAGGGAATAGCAATCAGCCCCAGCATTTT
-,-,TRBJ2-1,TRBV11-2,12,CASSLAHNEQFF,TGTGCCAGCAGCTTGGCCCACAATGAGCAGTTCTTC
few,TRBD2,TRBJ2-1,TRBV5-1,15,CASSLLAGDPNEQFF,TGCGCCAGCAGCTTGCTAGCGGGAGATCCGAATGAGCAGTTCTTC
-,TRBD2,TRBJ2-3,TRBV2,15,CASRGTSGSTDTQYF,TGTGCCAGCAGGGGGACTAGCGGTAGCACAGATACGCAGTATTTT
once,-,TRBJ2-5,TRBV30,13,CAWSEQIQETQYF,TGTGCCTGGAGTGAACAGATTCAAGAGACCCAGTACTTC
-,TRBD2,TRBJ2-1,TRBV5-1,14,CASSGGVVGDEQFF,TGCGCCAGCAGCGGGGGGGTGGTGGGCGATGAGCAGTTCTTC
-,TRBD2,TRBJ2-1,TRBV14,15,CASSPRLAGIDEQFF,TGTGCCAGCAGCCCACGACTAGCGGGAATCGATGAGCAGTTCTTC
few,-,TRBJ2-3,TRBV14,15,CASSQGGPWGDTQYF,TGTGCCAGCAGCCAAGGAGGGCCGTGGGGAGATACGCAGTATTTT
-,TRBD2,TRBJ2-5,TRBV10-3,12,CATRRGEETQYF,TGTGCCACACGACGGGGGGAAGAGACCCAGTACTTC
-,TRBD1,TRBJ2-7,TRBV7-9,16,CASSRGTAHNSYEQYF,TGTGCCAGCAGCCGAGGGACAGCCCATAACTCCTACGAGCAGTACTTC
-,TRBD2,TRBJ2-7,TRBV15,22,CATSRDRSRWPGGAVRDYEQYF,TGTGCCACCAGCAGAGATCGGTCCAGGTGGCCGGGGGGGGCAGTACGCGATTACGAGCAGTACTTC
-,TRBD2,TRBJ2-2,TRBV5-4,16,CASSLGALADTGELFF,TGTGCCAGCAGCCTAGGGGCGCTAGCGGACACCGGGGAGCTGTTTTTT
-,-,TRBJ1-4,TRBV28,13,CASRDSTLEELFF,TGTGCCAGCAGAGACTCGACCCTGGAGGAACTGTTTTTT
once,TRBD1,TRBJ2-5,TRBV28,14,CASSLGQGVKTQYF,TGTGCCAGCAGTTTGGGGCAGGGGGTGAAGACCCAGTACTTC
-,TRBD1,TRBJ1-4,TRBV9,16,CASSGGDRGRSEKLFF,TGTGCCAGCAGCGGGGGGGACAGGGGAAGAAGTGAAAAACTGTTTTTT
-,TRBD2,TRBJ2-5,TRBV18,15,CASSPPTAGVETQYF,TGTGCCAGCTCACCACCAACCGCGGGGGTAGAGACCCAGTACTTC
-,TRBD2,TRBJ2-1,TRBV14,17,CASSQVPPSGGNNEQFF,TGTGCCAGCAGCCAGGTCCCTCCTAGCGGGGGAAACAATGAGCAGTTCTTC